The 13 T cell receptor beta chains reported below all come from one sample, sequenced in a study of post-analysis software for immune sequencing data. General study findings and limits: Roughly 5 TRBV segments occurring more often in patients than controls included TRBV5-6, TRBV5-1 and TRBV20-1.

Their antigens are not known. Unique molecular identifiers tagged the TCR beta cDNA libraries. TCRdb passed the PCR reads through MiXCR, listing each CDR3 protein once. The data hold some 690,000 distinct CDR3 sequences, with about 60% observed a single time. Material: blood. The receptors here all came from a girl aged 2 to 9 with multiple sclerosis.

In nucleotides, the CDR3 is TGTGCCAGCAGTTTGTCCGGCAGACCGGCCTACAATGAGCAGTTCTTC. Amino acids: CASSLSGRPAYNEQFF. The V call is TRBV12-3 or TRBV12-4, the J call TRBJ2-1; no definite D call. The CDR3 runs to 16 residues. The germline V and J ends were trimmed by 3 bases and 2 bases, with 14 bases remaining between them.

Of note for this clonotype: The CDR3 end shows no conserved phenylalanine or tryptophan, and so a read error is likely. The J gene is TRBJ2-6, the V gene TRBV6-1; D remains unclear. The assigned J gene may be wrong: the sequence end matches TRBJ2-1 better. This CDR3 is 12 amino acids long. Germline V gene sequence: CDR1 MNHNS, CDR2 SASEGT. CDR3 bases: TGTGCCAGCAGTGAAGCGCGGTCCTTGCAGTTCTGC. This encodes CASSEARSLQFC.

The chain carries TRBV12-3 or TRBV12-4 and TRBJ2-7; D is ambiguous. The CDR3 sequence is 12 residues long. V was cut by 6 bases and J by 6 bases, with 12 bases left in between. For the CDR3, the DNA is TGTGCCAGCAGGCCTTTCGGCGGCGAGCAGTACTTC. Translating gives CASRPFGGEQYF.

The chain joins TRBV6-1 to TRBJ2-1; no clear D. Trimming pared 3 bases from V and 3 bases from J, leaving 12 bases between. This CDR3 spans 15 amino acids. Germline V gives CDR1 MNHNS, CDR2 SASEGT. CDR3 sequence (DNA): TGTGCCAGCAGTGAGTTTAGCAAGGACTACAATGAGCAGTTCTTC. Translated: CASSEFSKDYNEQFF.

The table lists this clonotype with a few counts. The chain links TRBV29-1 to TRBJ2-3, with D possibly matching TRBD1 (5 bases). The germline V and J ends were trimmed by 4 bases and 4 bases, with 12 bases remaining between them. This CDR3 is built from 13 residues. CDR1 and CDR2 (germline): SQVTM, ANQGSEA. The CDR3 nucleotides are TGCAGCGTTGGGCAGGGCAACGCAGATACGCAGTATTTT. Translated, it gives CSVGQGNADTQYF.

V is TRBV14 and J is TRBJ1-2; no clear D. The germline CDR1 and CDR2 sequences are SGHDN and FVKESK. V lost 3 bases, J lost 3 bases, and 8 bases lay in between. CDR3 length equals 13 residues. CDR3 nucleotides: TGTGCCAGCAGCCAGTTTCCGGACTATGGCTACACCTTC. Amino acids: CASSQFPDYGYTF.

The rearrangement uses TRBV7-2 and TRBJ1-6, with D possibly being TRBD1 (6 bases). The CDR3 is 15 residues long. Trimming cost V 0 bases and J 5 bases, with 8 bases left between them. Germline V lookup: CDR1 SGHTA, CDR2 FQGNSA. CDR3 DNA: TGTGCCAGCAGCTTAGCACAGGGAGATAATTCACCCCTCCACTTT. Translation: CASSLAQGDNSPLHF. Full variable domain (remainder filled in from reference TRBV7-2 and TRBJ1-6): GAGVSQSPSNKVTEKGKDVELRCDPISGHTALYWYRQSLGQGLEFLIYFQGNSAPDKSGLPSDRFSAERTGGSVSTLTIQRTQQEDSAVYLCASSLAQGDNSPLHFGNGTRLTVT.

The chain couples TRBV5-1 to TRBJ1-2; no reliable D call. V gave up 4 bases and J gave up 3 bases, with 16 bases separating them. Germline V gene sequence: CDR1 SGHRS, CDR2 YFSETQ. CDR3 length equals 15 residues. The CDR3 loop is CASSPVGGKDYGYTF. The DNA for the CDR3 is TGCGCCAGCAGCCCCGTGGGCGGGAAGGACTATGGCTACACCTTC.

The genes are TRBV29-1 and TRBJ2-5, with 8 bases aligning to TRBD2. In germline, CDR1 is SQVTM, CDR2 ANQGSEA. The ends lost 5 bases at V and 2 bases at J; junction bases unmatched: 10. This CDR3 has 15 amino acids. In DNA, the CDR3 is TGCAGCGTTCTACCGGAGCGGGGGTCTCAAGAGACCCAGTACTTC. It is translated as CSVLPERGSQETQYF.

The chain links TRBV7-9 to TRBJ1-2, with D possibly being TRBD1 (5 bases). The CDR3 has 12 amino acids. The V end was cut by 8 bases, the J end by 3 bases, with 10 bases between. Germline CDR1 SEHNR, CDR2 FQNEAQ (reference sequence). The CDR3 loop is CASRRDHYGYTF. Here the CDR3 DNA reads TGTGCCAGCCGTCGGGACCACTATGGCTACACCTTC.

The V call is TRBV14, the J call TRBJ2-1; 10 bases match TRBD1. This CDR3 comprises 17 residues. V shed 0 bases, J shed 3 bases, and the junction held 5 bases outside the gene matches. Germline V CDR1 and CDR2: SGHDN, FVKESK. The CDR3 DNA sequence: TGTGCCAGCAGCCAAGATGGACGGGACAGGGGCTACAATGAGCAGTTCTTC. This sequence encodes CASSQDGRDRGYNEQFF.

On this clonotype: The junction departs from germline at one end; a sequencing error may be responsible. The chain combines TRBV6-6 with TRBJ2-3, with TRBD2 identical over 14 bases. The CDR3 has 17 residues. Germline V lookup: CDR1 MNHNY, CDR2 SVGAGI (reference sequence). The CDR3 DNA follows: TGTGCCTGCAGTTACCCGGGACTAGCGGGAGCGACAGATACGCAGTATTTT. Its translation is CACSYPGLAGATDTQYF.

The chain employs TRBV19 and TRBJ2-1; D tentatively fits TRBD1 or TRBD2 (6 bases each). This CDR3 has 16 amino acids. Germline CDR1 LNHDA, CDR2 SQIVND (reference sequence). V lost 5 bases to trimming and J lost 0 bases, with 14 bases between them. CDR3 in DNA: TGTGCCAGTAGTGCAACAGGGACTTTCTCCTACAATGAGCAGTTCTTC. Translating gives CASSATGTFSYNEQFF.